In its sample, the clone carrying this T cell receptor beta chain was seen once. No antigen is known for it. TCRdb used MiXCR to reprocess the reads, holding one entry per CDR3 protein. The table has just under 65,000 distinct CDR3 sequences, more than 45% seen once. The data were obtained in a study of type 1 regulatory T cells. Study results and limitations: Compared with non-type 1 regulatory T cells, type 1 regulatory T cells showed a more restricted TCR repertoire.

The CDR3 contains 14 residues. Germline V gene data show CDR1 as SGHTA and CDR2 as FQGNSA. Trimming stripped 4 bases from V and 5 bases from J, with 14 bases between. The specimen sequenced was cultured non-Tr1 T cells, either the whole culture or a sorted T cell fraction (not recorded which). This TCR derives from a human donor in good health. The V and J genes are TRBV7-2 and TRBJ1-2; D ambiguous. CDR3 coding DNA: TGTGCCAGCAGCTCCCGAGACGGCCCATATGGCTACACCTTC. Amino acids: CASSSRDGPYGYTF.